The 32 T cell receptor beta chains in this list originate from one sample, sequenced in a study of tumor and adjacent non-tumor tissue in lung cancer. No cell sorting was done before RNA was extracted from the tissue. Three rounds of nested PCR, following a modified ARM-PCR protocol, produced the TCRbeta library. TCRdb fed the multiplex PCR reads into MiXCR, producing one record per CDR3 protein. The sample has about 93,000 distinct CDR3 sequences, around two thirds seen once; the top ten hold about 15%. The specimen was lung tumor tissue. These receptor sequences come from a man aged 65 to 85 with non-small cell lung cancer.

The rearrangement links TRBV29-1 to TRBJ2-7; either TRBD1 or TRBD2 may supply D (5 bases each). CDR1 is SQVTM, CDR2 ANQGSEA, per germline. Deletions cut 8 bases from V and 4 bases from J, with 21 bases between. There are 14 residues in the CDR3. Here the CDR3 reads CSIPKEGRLYEQYF. The CDR3 DNA is TGCAGCATCCCAAAAGAGGGGCGGCTGTACGAGCAGTACTTC.

A remark on this clonotype: Just one base apart from a much larger clone, this may be a read error. The chain is built from TRBV12-3 or TRBV12-4 and TRBJ2-7; the D is unclear. The CDR3 spans 13 residues. V was pared by 1 base and J by 2 bases, with 6 bases between. This CDR3 reads CASSLEWTYEQYF. CDR3 bases: TGTGCCAGCAGTTTAGAGTGGACCTACGAGCAGTACTTC.

Points on this clonotype: This clone may be a read error of a much larger clone one base away. The chain carries TRBV10-3 and TRBJ2-7; the D call may be TRBD1 or TRBD2 (6 bases each). Germline V lookup: CDR1 ENHRY, CDR2 SYGVKD. V lost 5 bases and J 3 bases, leaving 17 bases between the germline ends. The CDR3 totals 15 residues. The CDR3 DNA follows: TGTGCCATCAGTTGGCGGGACAAGGGGGACTACGAGCAGTACTTC. It translates to CAISWRDKGDYEQYF.

Turning to this clonotype: A junction end diverges from the germline sequence, so it may reflect a read error. This chain links TRBV7-9 with TRBJ1-2, with a possible D match to TRBD1 (5 bases). Germline V CDR1 and CDR2: SEHNR, FQNEAQ (reference sequence). CDR3 length: 12 amino acids. The CDR3 region has the DNA TGTGCCATCAGCTTACAGGACTATGGCTACACCTTC. Protein: CAISLQDYGYTF.

In its sample, this clonotype was seen a few times. A much larger clone differs from this one at a single base, so this may be a read error. V and J are TRBV20-1 and TRBJ2-3; the D gene is possibly TRBD2 (6 bases). Germline CDR1 and CDR2: DFQATT and SNEGSKA (reference sequence). The CDR3 sequence is 15 residues long. V lost 3 bases to trimming and J lost 0 bases, with 13 bases between them. The DNA for the CDR3 is TGCAGTGCTAGTCTCCCCACTAGCAGCACAGATACGCAGTATTTT. It specifies CSASLPTSSTDTQYF.

This chain joins TRBV12-3 or TRBV12-4 and TRBJ2-7; TRBD1 is a possible D gene (5 bases). The CDR3 loop spans 13 amino acids. Trimming left V 2 bases short and J 3 bases short, with 8 bases between. The CDR3 bases are TGTGCCAGCAGTTTAAAGACAGACTACGAGCAGTACTTC. Translating it yields CASSLKTDYEQYF.

The rearrangement links TRBV5-1 to TRBJ2-5, with D uncertain. The CDR3 has 12 residues. CDR1 and CDR2 (germline): SGHRS, YFSETQ. V lost 4 bases, J lost 5 bases, and 9 bases lay in between. For the CDR3, the DNA is TGCGCCAGCAGCCGCGTCGGGGAGACCCAGTACTTC. Its protein product is CASSRVGETQYF.

Concerning this clonotype: Its ends do not fully match the called genes, so a read error is possible. This chain links TRBV29-1 with TRBJ1-1; perhaps TRBD1 as D (6 bases). CDR1 is SQVTM and CDR2 is ANQGSEA in the germline V gene. The CDR3 is made up of 13 amino acids. The CDR3 is CGTRDTLNTVAFF. In DNA, the CDR3 is TGCGGCACCCGGGACACACTAAACACTGTAGCTTTCTTT. The variable domain in full, with the rest retrieved from reference TRBV29-1 and TRBJ1-1, is SAVISQKPSRDICQRGTSLTIQCQVDSQVTMMFWYRQQPGQSLTLIATANQGSEATYESGFVIDKFPISRPNLTFSTLTVSNMSPEDSSIYLCGTRDTLNTVAFFGQGTRLTVV.

With regard to this clonotype: The CDR3 ends on some other residue instead of the conserved phenylalanine or tryptophan, so this is likely a read error. The V gene is TRBV6-1, the J gene TRBJ1-1, with D perhaps TRBD1 (5 bases). The CDR3 is made up of 13 amino acids. From germline, CDR1 is MNHNS and CDR2 SASEGT. Written as DNA, the CDR3 is TGCGTCAGCACTTTGGAAAGGGGCATGCCGGCTTTCTAT. It codes for CVSTLERGMPAFY.

Note on this clonotype: The CDR3 carries no conserved terminal phenylalanine or tryptophan, so it likely arises from a read error. The V gene is TRBV28, the J gene TRBJ2-1; D is unresolved. Trimming shortened V by 5 bases and J by 12 bases, and 17 bases separated the two germline ends. The CDR3 sequence is 13 residues long. The germline gives CDR1 MDHEN, CDR2 SYDVKM. CDR3 sequence reads: CASSGDANYGQFI. The CDR3 nucleotides are TGTGCCAGCAGTGGGGATGCTAACTATGGGCAGTTCATC.

Notes on this clonotype: One base away lies a much larger clone, so this may be a sequencing read error. The chain has TRBV29-1 and TRBJ2-6; tentatively, D is TRBD2 (7 bases). The length of the CDR3 is 14 residues. The germline CDR1 and CDR2 sequences are SQVTM and ANQGSEA. CDR3 sequence (DNA): TGCAGCGTTGAAGGGGGGGGCTGGGCCAACGTCCTGATTTTC. It codes for CSVEGGGWANVLIF.

This clonotype was seen many times. This rearrangement joins TRBV4-1 to TRBJ2-1; D unresolved. Germline V gene lookup returns CDR1 MGHRA and CDR2 YSYEKL. The CDR3 length is 13 residues. Trimming took 4 bases from V and 7 from J, leaving 11 bases between them. The CDR3 DNA is TGCGCCAGCAGCCGATTGAGACTGAATGAGCAGTTCTTC. It yields the protein CASSRLRLNEQFF.

This chain connects TRBV6-1 to TRBJ2-1; D gene unclear. In germline, CDR1 is MNHNS, CDR2 SASEGT. Trimming removed 9 bases at V and 12 bases at J, with 21 bases between. This CDR3 comprises 13 residues. The CDR3 DNA reads as TGTGCCAGTAAGCTAAGCTCCTACAGTGGGCAGTTCTTC. It is translated as CASKLSSYSGQFF.

Remarks on this clonotype: Germline and junction disagree at one end, which may indicate a read error. The rearrangement uses TRBV11-2 and TRBJ2-7, with 7 bases aligning to TRBD1. This CDR3 region has 13 residues. Looked up from germline, CDR1 is SGHAT and CDR2 is FQNNGV. CDR3 nucleotides: TGTGCCAGCAACACCGACAGGGTCTACGAGCAGTGCTTC. Its protein is CASNTDRVYEQCF. Drawing the rest from reference TRBV11-2 and TRBJ2-7, the complete variable domain is EAGVAQSPRYKIIEKRQSVAFWCNPISGHATLYWYQQILGQGPKLLIQFQNNGVVDDSQLPKDRFSAERLKGVDSTLKIQPAKLEDSAVYLCASNTDRVYEQCFGPGTRLTVT.

This clonotype was seen ten or more times. V and J are TRBV5-4 and TRBJ2-5, with 11 bases identical to TRBD1. Trimming removed 5 bases from V and 5 bases from J; junction bases left unmatched: 5. Germline CDR1 SGHNT, CDR2 YYREEE (reference sequence). This CDR3 comprises 14 residues. The CDR3 DNA is TGTGCCAGCAGTACGGACAGGGGGCTCGAGACCCAGTACTTC. Encoded protein: CASSTDRGLETQYF.

This clonotype showed up just a few times. This sequence joins TRBV10-3 and TRBJ2-1; 12 bases are a match to TRBD2. V trimming: 9 bases; J trimming: 8 bases; junction bases outside the gene matches: 8. CDR1 and CDR2 from the germline V gene are ENHRY and SYGVKD. The CDR3 runs to 14 residues. Here the CDR3 DNA reads TGTGCCATTGGCAGGACTAGCGGGACGGATGAGCAGTTCTTC. Translation gives CAIGRTSGTDEQFF.

A remark on this clonotype: This likely comes from a read error, as the CDR3 has no conserved phenylalanine or tryptophan at its end. This rearrangement joins TRBV6-5 to TRBJ2-7; possibly TRBD1 for D (6 bases). Germline CDR1 reads MNHEY; CDR2 reads SVGAGI. The CDR3 runs to 13 residues. This CDR3 is CASRQRDTYEQYY. DNA for the CDR3: TGCGCCAGCAGGCAACGGGACACCTACGAGCAGTACTAC.

As regards this clonotype: A clone one base away is much larger, so this may be a read error. The V call is TRBV5-1, the J call TRBJ1-5; D ambiguous. CDR1 is SGHRS and CDR2 is YFSETQ in the germline V gene. The CDR3 contains 14 residues. DNA for the CDR3: TGCGCCAGGAGCTGGGGTGATGGGAATCAGCCCCAGCATTTT. This translates into CARSWGDGNQPQHF.

The gene calls are TRBV20-1 and TRBJ2-3; D uncertain. The ends were cut back, 8 bases at V and 2 bases at J, with 11 bases in the middle. Germline CDR1 DFQATT, CDR2 SNEGSKA (reference sequence). This CDR3 is 12 amino acids long. As DNA, the CDR3 is TGCAGTCTCCTGCCCCCCACAGATACGCAGTATTTT. Its translation is CSLLPPTDTQYF.

This clonotype was recorded at least ten times. The chain joins TRBV14 to TRBJ1-1; D gene ambiguous. This CDR3 comprises 13 residues. Germline V gene data show CDR1 as SGHDN and CDR2 as FVKESK. V lost 4 bases and J lost 0, with 6 bases in between. The CDR3 DNA reads as TGTGCCAGCAGCCGCGATATGAACACTGAAGCTTTCTTT. Protein sequence: CASSRDMNTEAFF.

This clonotype showed up just a few times. The J gene is TRBJ2-7, the V gene TRBV29-1; maybe TRBD2 (7 bases). Germline V gives CDR1 SQVTM, CDR2 ANQGSEA. The CDR3 totals 15 residues. CDR3: CNVVGGSGATYEQYF. Written as DNA, the CDR3 is TGCAACGTAGTGGGGGGCAGCGGGGCTACCTACGAGCAGTACTTC.

The CDR3 protein is CAINQGKGYEQYF. CDR3 nucleotide sequence: TGTGCCATCAACCAAGGAAAAGGCTACGAGCAGTACTTC. The rearrangement links TRBV4-2 to TRBJ2-7; D gene unclear. The CDR3 loop spans 13 amino acids. CDR1 and CDR2 from the germline V gene are LGHNA and YNFKEQ. The germline V and J ends were trimmed by 10 bases and 3 bases, with 16 bases remaining between them.

A word on this clonotype: A read error may be the cause here, since a much bigger clone is one base away. This chain connects TRBV4-2 to TRBJ2-3; D is undetermined. The germline CDR1 and CDR2 sequences are LGHNA and YNFKEQ. The CDR3 runs 15 residues. The chain's CDR3 is CVSSLTYERSDTQYF. In nucleotides, the CDR3 is TGTGTCAGCAGCCTTACCTATGAGAGAAGTGATACGCAGTATTTT.

This clonotype has only one observation. The junction and the germline gene differ at one end; a read error may be behind it. V is TRBV12-3 or TRBV12-4 and J is TRBJ2-1; 8 nucleotides agree with TRBD1. The CDR3 runs 16 residues. CDR3 sequence (DNA): TGTGCCAGTAGTTTCAGGGCAGGGGGCCTCTACAATGAGCAGTTCTTC. Its protein product is CASSFRAGGLYNEQFF.

This clonotype occurred many times. The chain recombines TRBV5-4 with TRBJ2-1; perhaps D is TRBD1 or TRBD2 (5 bases each). CDR3 length: 15 residues. The V and J ends lost 2 bases and 0 bases respectively, with 9 bases between them. Looked up from germline, CDR1 is SGHNT and CDR2 is YYREEE (reference sequence). Here the CDR3 DNA reads TGTGCCAGCAGCTTAACCGGGACCTCCTACAATGAGCAGTTCTTC. Protein product: CASSLTGTSYNEQFF.

A few counts support this clonotype. This chain links TRBV28 with TRBJ1-2, with TRBD1 matching over 7 bases. Unmatched junction bases numbered 6, after V lost 7 bases and J lost 1 base. The CDR3 totals 14 residues. The germline CDR1 and CDR2 sequences are MDHEN and SYDVKM. CDR3 residues: CASNPTGDNYGYTF. As DNA, the CDR3 is TGTGCCAGCAACCCTACAGGGGATAACTATGGCTACACCTTC.

J is TRBJ1-3 and V is TRBV30, with TRBD1 as a possible D gene (5 bases). Germline CDR1 GTSNPN, CDR2 SVGIG (reference sequence). This CDR3 spans 15 amino acids. V lost 3 bases and J 0 bases, leaving 12 bases between the germline ends. The CDR3 is CAWSRDAVSGNTIYF. CDR3 bases: TGTGCCTGGAGCCGGGACGCTGTCTCTGGAAACACCATATATTTT. The variable domain in full, completed from reference TRBV30 and TRBJ1-3, reads SQTIHQWPATLVQPVGSPLSLECTVEGTSNPNLYWYRQAAGRGLQLLFYSVGIGQISSEVPQNLSASRPQDRQFILSSKKLLLSDSGFYLCAWSRDAVSGNTIYFGEGSWLTVV.

This clonotype was counted ten times or more. V gene TRBV20-1 combines with J gene TRBJ2-7; D uncertain. Deletions cut 5 bases from V and 6 bases from J, with 8 bases between. The CDR3 is 10 amino acids. Germline loops: CDR1 DFQATT, CDR2 SNEGSKA (reference sequence). Here the CDR3 DNA reads TGCAGTGCTTTTACCAGCGAGCAGTACTTC. This translates into CSAFTSEQYF.

Note on this clonotype: A read error may account for a junction end that differs from germline. The chain combines TRBV6-5 with TRBJ2-3, with a tentative D call TRBD2 (6 bases). Germline V gene sequence: CDR1 MNHEY, CDR2 SVGAGI. This CDR3 has 15 amino acids. CDR3 in DNA: TGTGCCACCAGTTTTAACGGGAGTGAAGGAGATATGCAGTATTTT. It encodes CATSFNGSEGDMQYF.

This clonotype was observed once. One base away lies a much larger clone, so this may be a sequencing read error. The V gene is TRBV20-1, the J gene TRBJ2-3; 7 bases fit TRBD1. Germline-derived CDR1 and CDR2 are DFQATT and SNEGSKA (reference sequence). The CDR3 totals 15 residues. This CDR3 reads CSASRTGWSTDAQYF. The CDR3 DNA follows: TGCAGTGCTTCACGGACAGGTTGGAGCACAGATGCGCAGTATTTT.

This clonotype was detected once. The conserved phenylalanine or tryptophan is not found at the CDR3 terminus, so this likely reflects a read error. The gene calls are TRBV10-2 and TRBJ2-4; D might be TRBD2 (6 bases). Per germline, CDR1 WSHSY and CDR2 SAAADI. The CDR3 is 17 amino acids. With 7 bases removed from V and 0 bases from J, the gap between germline ends came to 19 bases. CDR3 protein: CASTDLLAVGAKNIQYI. The CDR3 bases are TGCGCCAGCACCGACTTACTAGCAGTCGGAGCCAAAAACATTCAGTACATC.

This clonotype was seen at least ten times. This CDR3 is CASSYFLLTGELFF. The CDR3 DNA reads TGTGCCAGCAGTTACTTCTTGTTAACCGGGGAGCTGTTTTTT. The rearrangement joins TRBV6-5 to TRBJ2-2, with D unclear. This CDR3 has 14 residues. The germline CDR1 and CDR2 sequences are MNHEY and SVGAGI. With 1 base removed from V and 5 bases from J, the gap between germline ends came to 8 bases.